The 10 T cell receptor beta chains below were found in one sample sequenced in a study of long-term antiretroviral therapy in people with HIV. At the survey level, the v3.0 immunoSEQ assay was run. Produced via immunoSEQ multiplex PCR; TCRdb's table is partial and in-frame only. The sample shows around 27,000 clones, about four fifths of them seen only once. Source: unsorted PBMCs, taken 1.1 years before starting antiretroviral therapy. The receptors were gathered from a woman under 40 with HIV.

The chain carries TRBV5-6 and TRBJ1-3; D ambiguous. Trimming removed 4 bases at V and 4 bases at J, with 9 bases between. Germline loops: CDR1 SGHDT, CDR2 YYEEEE. The CDR3 spans 13 residues. CDR3 in amino acids: CASSILSGNTIYF. The CDR3 coding sequence is TGTGCCAGCAGCATACTATCGGGAAACACCATATATTTT.

The chain joins TRBV6-5 to TRBJ1-1, with D possibly matching TRBD1 (5 bases). The V and J ends lost 2 bases and 5 bases respectively, with 9 bases between them. CDR3 size: 13 residues. From germline, CDR1 is MNHEY and CDR2 SVGAGI. The CDR3 region is CASSYDRGTEAFF. The CDR3 region has the DNA TGTGCCAGCAGTTACGACCGGGGGACTGAAGCTTTCTTT.

In this sample, this clone turned up a few times. This chain joins TRBV5-6 and TRBJ2-7; D not resolved. From germline, CDR1 is SGHDT and CDR2 YYEEEE. The CDR3 totals 14 residues. Trimming removed 0 bases at V and 0 bases at J, with 7 bases between. The CDR3 DNA follows: TGTGCCAGCAGCTTGGTCCCGAGCTCCTACGAGCAGTACGTC. This translates into CASSLVPSSYEQYV.

The chain links TRBV29-1 to TRBJ2-3, with TRBD2 matching over 11 bases. V lost 0 bases, J lost 3 bases, and 14 bases stayed unmatched. Per germline, CDR1 SQVTM and CDR2 ANQGSEA. The CDR3 contains 19 residues. Here the CDR3 DNA reads TGCAGCGTTGAAGATCCACGGAGGCGACTAGCGGGACCTACAGATACGCAGTATTTT. Protein: CSVEDPRRRLAGPTDTQYF.

This chain joins TRBV7-9 and TRBJ2-5, with D possibly matching TRBD1 (5 bases). CDR3 size: 13 residues. Germline loops: CDR1 SEHNR, CDR2 FQNEAQ (reference sequence). V shed 1 base and J shed 5 bases, with 8 bases lying between them. This CDR3 reads CASSLVDTETQYF. The CDR3, as DNA: TGTGCCAGCAGCTTAGTGGACACGGAGACCCAGTACTTC.

V and J are TRBV6-5 and TRBJ1-2, with no clear D. The V gene lost 7 bases and the J gene lost 2 bases, with 14 bases spanning the gap. Germline CDR1 and CDR2: MNHEY and SVGAGI. This CDR3 contains 14 residues. The CDR3 protein is CASTPTRTNYGYTF. CDR3 DNA: TGTGCCAGCACGCCGACCAGGACGAACTATGGCTACACCTTC.

Regarding this clone: One end of the junction varies from germline; a read error may be responsible. The chain is built from TRBV2 and TRBJ1-2; weak D call: TRBD1 (6 bases). The germline V gene has CDR1 SNHLY and CDR2 FYNNEI. CDR3 length: 16 amino acids. CDR3 in DNA: TGTGCCAGCAGTGGGTCCGGGGGGCTGATCTACTACGGCTACACCTTC. It specifies CASSGSGGLIYYGYTF.

The chain carries TRBV9 and TRBJ1-3, with D hard to call. The CDR3 spans 16 residues. V was trimmed by 0 bases and J by 0 bases, leaving 10 bases between them. The germline V gene has CDR1 SGDLS and CDR2 YYNGEE. CDR3 amino acids: CASSVAGRSSGNTIYF. As DNA, the CDR3 is TGTGCCAGCAGCGTAGCCGGGCGGTCCTCTGGAAACACCATATATTTT.

The chain uses TRBV11-2 and TRBJ2-3, with unresolved D. Trimming left V 0 bases short and J 1 base short, with 5 bases between. Germline CDR1 reads SGHAT; CDR2 reads FQNNGV. There are 14 residues in the CDR3. DNA of the CDR3: TGTGCCAGCAGCTTAGAGGGCCGCACAGATACGCAGTATTTT. It is translated as CASSLEGRTDTQYF. The complete variable domain, with remaining parts taken from reference TRBV11-2 and TRBJ2-3, reads EAGVAQSPRYKIIEKRQSVAFWCNPISGHATLYWYQQILGQGPKLLIQFQNNGVVDDSQLPKDRFSAERLKGVDSTLKIQPAKLEDSAVYLCASSLEGRTDTQYFGPGTRLTVL.

The rearrangement links TRBV5-1 to TRBJ2-5; D is possibly TRBD2 (5 bases). The CDR3 is 14 residues long. The germline CDR1 and CDR2 sequences are SGHRS and YFSETQ. The ends were cut back, 2 bases at V and 1 base at J, with 9 bases in the middle. The CDR3 DNA reads as TGCGCCAGCAGCTTTGGACTGATCCAAGAGACCCAGTACTTC. It yields the protein CASSFGLIQETQYF.